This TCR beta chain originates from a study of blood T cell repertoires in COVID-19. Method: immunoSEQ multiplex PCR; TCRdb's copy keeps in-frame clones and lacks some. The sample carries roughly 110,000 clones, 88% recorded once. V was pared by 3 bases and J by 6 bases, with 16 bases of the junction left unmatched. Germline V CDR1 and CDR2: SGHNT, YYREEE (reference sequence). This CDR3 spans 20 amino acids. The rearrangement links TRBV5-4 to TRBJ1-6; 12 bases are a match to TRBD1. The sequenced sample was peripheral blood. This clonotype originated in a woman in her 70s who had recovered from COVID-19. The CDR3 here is CASSSATGDRGLTTNSPLHF. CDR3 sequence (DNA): TGTGCCAGCAGCTCGGCCACCGGGGACAGGGGGCTAACCACTAATTCACCCCTCCACTTT.